The next 30 T cell receptor beta chains were all read from a single sample in a study of blood T cell repertoires in COVID-19. The assay was immunoSEQ multiplex PCR, and TCRdb's table has in-frame clones only and misses some. The sample has 200,000 to 250,000 clones, approximately 78% seen once. The sample comprised peripheral blood. These TCRs come from a woman in her sixties or seventies with COVID-19, enrolled during active disease.

The V call is TRBV10-1, the J call TRBJ2-5; 9 nucleotides align to TRBD2. The CDR3 extends over 15 amino acids. Germline trimming cut 0 bases from V and 4 bases from J; bases unmatched to any gene: 3. Germline CDR1 is WNHNN and CDR2 is SYGVQD (reference sequence). CDR3 residues: CASSESISGRETQYF. The CDR3 bases are TGCGCCAGCAGTGAGTCTATTAGCGGGAGAGAGACCCAGTACTTC.

V gene TRBV7-8 combines with J gene TRBJ2-7, with a possible D match to TRBD2 (5 bases). CDR3 length: 14 residues. V dropped 0 bases and J dropped 0 bases, with 6 bases sitting between them. Germline V lookup: CDR1 SGHVS, CDR2 FQNEAQ. In DNA, the CDR3 is TGTGCCAGCAGCTTAGCGGGGAGCTCCTACGAGCAGTACTTC. Residues: CASSLAGSSYEQYF.

The chain couples TRBV28 to TRBJ1-4; 8 bases are shared with TRBD1. This CDR3 has 16 residues. J lost 10 bases, V lost 6 bases, and 16 bases had no gene match. Germline V gene lookup returns CDR1 MDHEN and CDR2 SYDVKM. CDR3: CASSPPLTGARGKLFF. In nucleotides, the CDR3 is TGTGCCAGCAGCCCCCCCTTGACAGGGGCCCGCGGAAAACTGTTTTTT.

This chain uses TRBV28 with TRBJ1-5; D perhaps matches TRBD1 (5 bases). Germline-derived CDR1 and CDR2 are MDHEN and SYDVKM. The CDR3 covers 17 residues. The V end was cut by 2 bases, the J end by 6 bases, with 20 bases between. This CDR3 reads CASSLSAAGIGGQPQHF. CDR3 bases: TGTGCCAGCAGTTTAAGTGCGGCAGGGATAGGTGGTCAGCCCCAGCATTTT.

The CDR3 protein is CASSPNLRENYGYTF. Here the CDR3 DNA reads TGTGCCAGCAGCCCAAACCTCAGGGAAAACTATGGCTACACCTTC. The V gene is TRBV7-9, the J gene TRBJ1-2, with D perhaps matching TRBD1 (5 bases). V was cut by 5 bases and J by 2 bases, with 15 bases left in between. There are 15 residues in the CDR3. Per germline, CDR1 SEHNR and CDR2 FQNEAQ (reference sequence).

This clone was seen just once. The CDR3 carries no conserved terminal phenylalanine or tryptophan, so it likely arises from a read error. The chain carries TRBV5-8 and TRBJ1-1; D uncertain. Germline lookup yields CDR1 SGHTS and CDR2 YDEGEE. The CDR3 length is 16 residues. The V end lost 0 bases, the J end lost 0 bases, and 12 bases lay between the germline ends. CDR3: CASSLVVGSMNTEAFL. The DNA of the CDR3 is TGTGCCAGCAGCTTGGTTGTGGGCAGCATGAACACTGAAGCTTTCCTT.

V and J are TRBV5-4 and TRBJ1-2; 7 bases are a match to TRBD1. J gave up 1 base and V 4 bases, and 10 bases lay outside the gene matches. CDR1 and CDR2 (germline): SGHNT, YYREEE (reference sequence). CDR3 length: 16 residues. CDR3 sequence: CASSPSLDRSNYGYTF. The DNA for the CDR3 is TGTGCCAGCAGCCCCTCCCTGGACAGGAGTAACTATGGCTACACCTTC.

The sample holds a few counts of this clone. This rearrangement joins TRBV5-1 to TRBJ2-5, with D maybe TRBD1 (6 bases). The length of the CDR3 is 13 residues. The V gene lost 7 bases and the J gene lost 2 bases, with 12 bases spanning the gap. CDR1 is SGHRS and CDR2 is YFSETQ in the germline V gene. CDR3 region: CASAGQGQETQYF. CDR3 in DNA: TGCGCCAGCGCCGGGCAGGGGCAAGAGACCCAGTACTTC.

V and J are TRBV28 and TRBJ2-4, with a tentative D call TRBD2 (7 bases). The CDR3 length is 15 residues. CDR1 MDHEN and CDR2 SYDVKM come from the germline V gene. V lost 6 bases to trimming and J lost 1 base, with 13 bases between them. In nucleotides, the CDR3 is TGTGCCAGCAGCCCCCGGGGGGCGGCCAAAAACATTCAGTACTTC. This encodes CASSPRGAAKNIQYF.

This sequence joins TRBV28 and TRBJ1-4; D is undetermined. V was trimmed by 5 bases and J by 2 bases, leaving 9 bases between them. CDR1 is MDHEN, CDR2 SYDVKM, per germline. CDR3 size: 14 residues. The CDR3 DNA follows: TGTGCCAGCAGTCAGGTCCCTACTAATGAAAAACTGTTTTTT. Translating it yields CASSQVPTNEKLFF.

This chain joins TRBV28 and TRBJ1-5; 7 nucleotides align to TRBD1. The CDR3 runs 15 residues. Germline CDR1 is MDHEN and CDR2 is SYDVKM. J lost 7 bases, V lost 5 bases, and 11 bases had no gene match. CDR3 region: CASSPSLGTVQPQHF. The CDR3 DNA reads TGTGCCAGCAGTCCGTCCCTGGGGACAGTGCAGCCCCAGCATTTT.

The V gene is TRBV19, the J gene TRBJ1-4; D unclear. The V end lost 8 bases, the J end lost 0 bases, and 7 bases lay between the germline ends. The germline CDR1 and CDR2 sequences are LNHDA and SQIVND (reference sequence). This CDR3 has 13 residues. The CDR3 sequence: CASRFATNEKLFF. The CDR3 coding sequence is TGTGCCAGTCGGTTTGCAACTAATGAAAAACTGTTTTTT.

This clone has only a few counts. The V and J genes are TRBV12-3 or TRBV12-4 and TRBJ2-3, with D unclear. Trimming took 6 bases from V and 4 from J, leaving 5 bases between them. The CDR3 totals 11 residues. The CDR3 loop reads CASSRADTQYF. The CDR3 region has the DNA TGTGCCAGCAGCCGTGCAGATACGCAGTATTTT.

V is TRBV30 and J is TRBJ2-7, with D possibly being TRBD2 (6 bases). In germline, CDR1 is GTSNPN, CDR2 SVGIG (reference sequence). The CDR3 sequence is 14 residues long. The ends were cut back, 0 bases at V and 1 base at J, with 10 bases in the middle. The CDR3 nucleotides read TGTGCCTGGAGTGTCCTTAGCGGTTCCTACGAGCAGTACTTC. This codes for CAWSVLSGSYEQYF.

This chain uses TRBV18 with TRBJ2-1, with D unclear. V was pared by 3 bases and J by 10 bases, with 10 bases between. This CDR3 spans 12 amino acids. The germline V gene has CDR1 KGHSH and CDR2 LQKENI. The CDR3 DNA reads as TGTGCCAGCTCACCCGGTCCCCCGGAGCAGTTCTTC. Translation: CASSPGPPEQFF.

The rearrangement uses TRBV7-2 and TRBJ1-2; D gene unclear. This CDR3 has 13 amino acids. V lost 1 base and J lost 8, with 11 bases in between. Per the germline V gene, CDR1 is SGHTA and CDR2 is FQGNSA. CDR3 loop: CASSLGSGLGYTF. The CDR3 bases are TGTGCCAGCAGCTTAGGGTCCGGGTTAGGCTACACCTTC.

The chain is built from TRBV19 and TRBJ2-7, with a possible D match to TRBD1 (6 bases). The CDR3 contains 16 residues. V was shortened by 6 bases and J by 7 bases, with 25 bases between the two germline ends. Germline-derived CDR1 and CDR2 are LNHDA and SQIVND (reference sequence). CDR3 DNA: TGTGCCAGTAGCCCCCAGGCAGGGGAAGTATCGAGGGAGCAGTACTTC. This translates into CASSPQAGEVSREQYF.

V is TRBV28 and J is TRBJ2-5, with TRBD1 identical over 11 bases. With 2 bases clipped from V and 5 bases from J, the junction kept 10 bases outside the gene matches. The CDR3 has 17 amino acids. CDR1 MDHEN and CDR2 SYDVKM come from the germline V gene. The CDR3 loop reads CASSLGLGQGAMETQYF. CDR3 in DNA: TGTGCCAGCAGTTTAGGTTTAGGACAGGGGGCGATGGAGACCCAGTACTTC.

The V and J genes are TRBV5-5 and TRBJ2-7; perhaps TRBD2 as D (5 bases). The CDR3 consists of 14 residues. Germline V gives CDR1 SGHKS, CDR2 YYEKEE (reference sequence). V lost 4 bases to trimming and J lost 3 bases, with 14 bases between them. CDR3 region: CASSKDGDYYEQYF. For the CDR3, the DNA is TGTGCCAGCAGCAAGGACGGAGACTACTACGAGCAGTACTTC.

CDR3 DNA sequence: TGTGCCAGCAGCGTAGATTGGAGTGCCGGGGAGCTGTTTTTT. The encoded protein is CASSVDWSAGELFF. The chain has TRBV9 and TRBJ2-2; D gene ambiguous. The CDR3 length is 14 residues. V shed 0 bases and J shed 6 bases, with 9 bases lying between them. Germline V gene sequence: CDR1 SGDLS, CDR2 YYNGEE. Using reference TRBV9 and TRBJ2-2 for the parts outside the CDR3, the full variable domain is DSGVTQTPKHLITATGQRVTLRCSPRSGDLSVYWYQQSLDQGLQFLIQYYNGEERAKGNILERFSAQQFPDLHSELNLSSLELGDSALYFCASSVDWSAGELFFGEGSRLTVL.

This clone was seen once. The rearrangement joins TRBV6-2 or TRBV6-3 to TRBJ2-2; tentatively, D is TRBD2 (5 bases). The CDR3 spans 16 residues. V lost 3 bases, J lost 2 bases, and 13 bases lay in between. Germline V gene lookup returns CDR1 MNHEY and CDR2 SVGEGT. CDR3 loop: CASSYTPRTNTGELFF. The CDR3 nucleotides are TGTGCCAGCAGTTATACCCCCAGGACTAACACCGGGGAGCTGTTTTTT.

The chain couples TRBV6-2 or TRBV6-3 to TRBJ2-7; 11 bases line up with TRBD2. V trimming: 4 bases; J trimming: 2 bases; junction bases outside the gene matches: 7. From germline, CDR1 is MNHEY and CDR2 SVGEGT. The CDR3 consists of 16 residues. CDR3 region: CASSSKGLAAAYEQYF. CDR3 in DNA: TGTGCCAGCAGTTCCAAGGGACTAGCGGCTGCCTACGAGCAGTACTTC.

The chain couples TRBV24-1 to TRBJ2-7; 9 bases are shared with TRBD1. The germline gives CDR1 KGHDR, CDR2 SFDVKD. After removal of 4 bases from V and 6 bases from J, the junction contained 6 bases not matched to a gene. The CDR3 consists of 14 residues. In DNA form, the CDR3 reads TGTGCCACCAGTGACCCCGGACAGGGGCTCGAGCAGTACTTC. Translation: CATSDPGQGLEQYF.

The rearrangement joins TRBV9 to TRBJ1-2, with D perhaps matching TRBD1 (5 bases). The CDR3 consists of 15 residues. The germline gives CDR1 SGDLS, CDR2 YYNGEE. V was pared by 0 bases and J by 8 bases, with 17 bases between. CDR3: CASSVALGLAEGYTF. The DNA for the CDR3 is TGTGCCAGCAGCGTAGCTTTGGGGCTGGCGGAGGGCTACACCTTC. The variable domain in full, with the rest retrieved from reference TRBV9 and TRBJ1-2, is DSGVTQTPKHLITATGQRVTLRCSPRSGDLSVYWYQQSLDQGLQFLIQYYNGEERAKGNILERFSAQQFPDLHSELNLSSLELGDSALYFCASSVALGLAEGYTFGSGTRLTVV.

V gene TRBV4-3 combines with J gene TRBJ2-4; TRBD1 matches at 7 bases. The CDR3 runs 17 residues. Trimming took 0 bases from V and 2 from J; bases not matched to a gene: 7. Germline CDR1 reads LGHNA; CDR2 reads YSLEER. Here the CDR3 reads CASSQDPSRGPKNIQYF. CDR3 DNA: TGCGCCAGCAGCCAAGATCCATCGAGGGGGCCCAAAAACATTCAGTACTTC.

The genes are TRBV5-4 and TRBJ2-2, with a weak D call TRBD1 (6 bases). Per the germline V gene, CDR1 is SGHNT and CDR2 is YYREEE (reference sequence). This CDR3 comprises 15 residues. V was shortened by 4 bases and J by 3 bases, with 13 bases between the two germline ends. This chain's CDR3 is CASSTGRGDTGELFF. In DNA, the CDR3 is TGTGCCAGCAGCACAGGGAGAGGGGACACCGGGGAGCTGTTTTTT.

This chain links TRBV5-1 with TRBJ2-2, with no clear D. Germline V gene sequence: CDR1 SGHRS, CDR2 YFSETQ. V lost 0 bases to trimming and J lost 5 bases, with 5 bases between them. There are 13 residues in the CDR3. CDR3 DNA sequence: TGCGCCAGCAGCTTGGTTCGGACCGGGGAGCTGTTTTTT. Translated, it gives CASSLVRTGELFF.

The rearrangement uses TRBV7-9 and TRBJ1-6; 8 bases match TRBD1. CDR3 length: 14 amino acids. Losses at the gene ends were 3 bases for V and 7 bases for J; bases not matched to a gene: 2. From germline, CDR1 is SEHNR and CDR2 FQNEAQ (reference sequence). The CDR3 DNA reads as TGTGCCAGCAGCTTCAGACAGGGGAATTCACCCCTCCACTTT. Its translation is CASSFRQGNSPLHF. Filled out from reference TRBV7-9 and TRBJ1-6, the complete variable domain reads DTGVSQNPRHKITKRGQNVTFRCDPISEHNRLYWYRQTLGQGPEFLTYFQNEAQLEKSRLLSDRFSAERPKGSFSTLEIQRTEQGDSAMYLCASSFRQGNSPLHFGNGTRLTVT.

The chain uses TRBV6-2 or TRBV6-3 and TRBJ1-2; TRBD1 matches 9 bases. CDR3 length equals 14 residues. The junction had 1 base not matched to a gene; V was cut back by 2 bases and J by 3 bases. The germline V gene has CDR1 MNHEY and CDR2 SVGEGT. The DNA for the CDR3 is TGTGCCAGCAGTTACGACAGGGGGGACTATGGCTACACCTTC. It codes for CASSYDRGDYGYTF.

The J gene is TRBJ2-7, the V gene TRBV9; 11 bases match TRBD2. The ends lost 3 bases at V and 1 base at J; junction bases unmatched: 6. CDR3 length: 16 residues. CDR1 and CDR2 from the germline V gene are SGDLS and YYNGEE. CDR3 DNA: TGTGCCAGCAGCGAAAGAGGGACTAGCGGTTCCTACGAGCAGTACTTC. Its translation is CASSERGTSGSYEQYF.